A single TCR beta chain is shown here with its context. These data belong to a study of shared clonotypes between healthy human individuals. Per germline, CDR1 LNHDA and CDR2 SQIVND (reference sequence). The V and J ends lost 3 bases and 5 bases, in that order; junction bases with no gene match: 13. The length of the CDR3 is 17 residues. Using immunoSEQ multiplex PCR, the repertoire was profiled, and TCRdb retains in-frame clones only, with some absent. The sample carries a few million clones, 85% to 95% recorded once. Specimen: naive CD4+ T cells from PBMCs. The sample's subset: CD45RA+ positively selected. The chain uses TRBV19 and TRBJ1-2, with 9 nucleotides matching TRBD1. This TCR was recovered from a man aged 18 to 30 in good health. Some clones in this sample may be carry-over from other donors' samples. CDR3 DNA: TGTGCCAGTAGTATTCGGGGACAGGGTGAGAGGGGATATGGCTACACCTTC. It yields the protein CASSIRGQGERGYGYTF.